The 8 T cell receptor beta chains below were found in one sample sequenced in a study of T cell repertoires in cytomegalovirus infection. TCRdb reprocessed the reads via MiXCR and lists one record per CDR3 protein. The data hold more than 400,000 distinct CDR3 sequences, with approximately 25% observed a single time. Source material: PBMCs. The source is a human donor in good health (CMV status not recorded). Some clones in this sample may be carry-over from other donors' samples.

This clonotype was seen only a few times. This chain connects TRBV7-9 to TRBJ2-7; no clear D. V gave up 11 bases and J gave up 3 bases, with 14 bases separating them. From germline, CDR1 is SEHNR and CDR2 FQNEAQ (reference sequence). CDR3 length equals 12 residues. The CDR3 protein is CAGMSGDYEQYF. CDR3 DNA: TGTGCCGGAATGTCAGGAGACTACGAGCAGTACTTC.

The J gene is TRBJ2-5, the V gene TRBV28; possibly TRBD1 for D (6 bases). V was shortened by 3 bases and J by 6 bases, with 14 bases between the two germline ends. This CDR3 comprises 14 residues. Germline values: CDR1 MDHEN, CDR2 SYDVKM. CDR3 loop: CASSFIGGVKTQYF. Here the CDR3 DNA reads TGTGCCAGCAGTTTTATTGGGGGCGTGAAGACCCAGTACTTC.

The rearrangement links TRBV6-6 to TRBJ2-7; 8 bases are a match to TRBD1. The CDR3 loop spans 14 amino acids. V trimming: 0 bases; J trimming: 3 bases; junction bases outside the gene matches: 1. CDR1 and CDR2 (germline): MNHNY, SVGAGI (reference sequence). The CDR3 sequence: CASSYSGQVYEQYF. CDR3 nucleotide sequence: TGTGCCAGCAGTTACTCGGGACAGGTCTACGAGCAGTACTTC.

For the CDR3, the DNA is TGCAGCGTTGGACACAGGGTGGGCACAGATACGCAGTATTTT. It translates to CSVGHRVGTDTQYF. The rearrangement uses TRBV29-1 and TRBJ2-3; the D gene is possibly TRBD1 (6 bases). The CDR3 runs to 14 residues. CDR1 SQVTM and CDR2 ANQGSEA come from the germline V gene. The V gene lost 4 bases and the J gene lost 1 base, with 12 bases spanning the gap.

This clonotype has a handful of counts. The chain links TRBV25-1 to TRBJ1-1, with TRBD1 identical over 8 bases. V lost 3 bases, J lost 4 bases, and 16 bases stayed unmatched. CDR1 is MGHDK and CDR2 is SYGVNS in the germline V gene. The CDR3 is 18 amino acids. The CDR3 sequence is CASSDTTGDHVGGTEAFF. The CDR3 DNA reads as TGTGCCAGCAGTGACACGACAGGGGACCATGTGGGGGGCACTGAAGCTTTCTTT.

This clonotype appeared a few times. V usage is TRBV20-1 and J usage is TRBJ2-7; no firm D call. The CDR3 has 15 amino acids. Germline assignment: CDR1 DFQATT and CDR2 SNEGSKA (reference sequence). V was cut by 6 bases and J by 2 bases, with 20 bases left in between. The CDR3 spells CSAPHGNEGTYEQYF. The DNA for the CDR3 is TGCAGTGCCCCCCATGGGAACGAAGGAACCTACGAGCAGTACTTC.

The chain links TRBV7-9 to TRBJ2-1; 8 nucleotides agree with TRBD1. V was clipped by 3 bases and J by 4 bases; unmatched bases: 5. The CDR3 runs 15 residues. Germline V gene data show CDR1 as SEHNR and CDR2 as FQNEAQ (reference sequence). The chain's CDR3 is CASSFGQGWYNEQFF. CDR3 in DNA: TGTGCCAGCAGCTTCGGACAGGGTTGGTACAATGAGCAGTTCTTC.

This chain joins TRBV9 and TRBJ2-1; D uncertain. V was shortened by 4 bases and J by 7 bases, with 15 bases between the two germline ends. The CDR3 loop spans 14 amino acids. Germline assignment: CDR1 SGDLS and CDR2 YYNGEE. In nucleotides, the CDR3 is TGTGCCAGCAGCCCCGGCCCGGCCGGGAATGAGCAGTTCTTC. It yields the protein CASSPGPAGNEQFF.